Here is one T cell receptor beta chain with its context. Its target is unknown. The data are from a study of T cell responses to AZD1222 COVID-19 vaccine. Notes on the study in general: All repertoire sampling was performed exclusively after the peak T cell response.

The assay was immunoSEQ multiplex PCR, and TCRdb's table has in-frame clones only and misses some. The table shows 130,000 to 150,000 clones, with 86% occurring only once. The CDR3 runs 15 residues. Germline V gene lookup returns CDR1 LNHDA and CDR2 SQIVND (reference sequence). Trimming removed 2 bases from V and 5 bases from J; junction bases left unmatched: 8. Specimen: peripheral blood, collected 28 days after the second AZD1222 dose. The clonotype comes from an adult who received the AZD1222 COVID-19 vaccine. This chain joins TRBV19 and TRBJ1-2, with TRBD1 matching over 7 bases. The CDR3 nucleotides read TGTGCCAGTAGTATACCGGGACAGCAACTTTATGGCTACACCTTC. Translated: CASSIPGQQLYGYTF.